The clone carrying this T cell receptor beta chain was counted between two and nine times. Antigen unknown. The CDR3 spans 13 residues. With 0 bases removed from V and 1 base from J, the gap between germline ends came to 6 bases. CDR1 and CDR2 (germline): DFQATT, SNEGSKA (reference sequence). TCRdb re-called the 5' RACE reads with MiXCR, one entry per CDR3 protein. The sample records 200,000 to 300,000 distinct CDR3 sequences, over 15% being singletons. This entry is derived from a study of T-cell memory formation after mild COVID-19. On the study more broadly: TCR clusters were mostly confined to one donor each.

Study observations and caveats: Memory cells collected pre-infection included some clones that later responded, suggesting cross-reactive memory joined.

The sample was PBMCs or a T cell subset sorted from them (not recorded which). This clonotype originated in a young man who had mild COVID-19 (a few samples of this study predate the infection). Cell type and time point are not known. The V and J genes are TRBV20-1 and TRBJ1-2; D uncertain. CDR3 in DNA: TGCAGTGCTAGAGATTCTAATAACTATGGCTACACCTTC. It yields the protein CSARDSNNYGYTF.